A selection of T cell receptor beta chains follows, all from one sample in a study of T cells after posttransplantation cyclophosphamide. Data came from immunoSEQ multiplex PCR; TCRdb stores just in-frame clones and leaves some out. This sample comprises 30,000 to 40,000 clones, none seen once only. Sequenced sample: PBMCs. These receptors came from a man aged 50-60 years in good health, CMV-negative, and a related stem cell transplant donor. Both conserved end residues are part of each CDR3. The D gene is left open where the match is weak. A clone size is listed for some rows: how often the clone was seen (once, few, many), or a class if it is expanded.

D	V	J	size	CDR3	DNA
-	TRBV6-1	TRBJ1-1	many	CASSEPGRGNTEAFF	TGTGCCAGCAGTGAACCAGGTCGGGGGAACACTGAAGCTTTCTTT
-	TRBV10-3	TRBJ2-1	many	CAISEERGEQFF	TGTGCCATCAGTGAGGAAAGGGGGGAGCAGTTCTTC
TRBD2	TRBV19	TRBJ2-7	many	CASPTGTSFYEQYF	TGTGCCAGTCCGACAGGGACTAGCTTCTACGAGCAGTACTTC
-	TRBV7-8	TRBJ1-2	many	CASSFRNYGYTF	TGTGCCAGCAGCTTCAGAAACTATGGCTACACCTTC
-	TRBV2	TRBJ2-5	few	CASERMGGETQYF	TGTGCGTCAGAGAGGATGGGGGGAGAGACCCAGTACTTC
-	TRBV5-1	TRBJ1-2	many	CASSLDAANYGYTF	TGCGCCAGCAGCCTTGACGCGGCTAACTATGGCTACACCTTC
TRBD1	TRBV5-6	TRBJ2-1	many	CASSLKWDRMGNEQFF	TGTGCCAGCAGTTTGAAGTGGGACAGGATGGGTAATGAGCAGTTCTTC
-	TRBV5-4	TRBJ2-5	few	CASSLQGSGETQYF	TGTGCCAGCAGCTTGCAGGGAAGCGGGGAGACCCAGTACTTC
TRBD1	TRBV7-9	TRBJ2-7	many	CASSLPPTGGYEQYF	TGTGCCAGCAGCTTACCCCCCACAGGGGGCTACGAGCAGTACTTC
TRBD1	TRBV5-1	TRBJ2-1	many	CASSTGQGSYNEQFF	TGCGCCAGCAGCACGGGACAGGGCTCCTACAATGAGCAGTTCTTC
TRBD1	TRBV18	TRBJ1-1	many	CASSPQSTGQGGTEAFF	TGTGCCAGCTCACCACAATCTACGGGACAGGGGGGCACTGAAGCTTTCTTT
TRBD1	TRBV7-7	TRBJ2-1	few	CASSTDRGNYNEQFF	TGTGCTAGCAGCACCGACAGGGGGAACTACAATGAGCAGTTCTTC
-	TRBV6-6	TRBJ2-4	few	CAGGVRLGTKNIQYF	TGTGCCGGAGGGGTGCGGCTGGGGACCAAAAACATTCAGTACTTC
-	TRBV5-1	TRBJ1-4	many	CASSFQAATNEKLFF	TGCGCCAGCAGCTTCCAGGCTGCAACTAATGAAAAACTGTTTTTT
TRBD1	TRBV15	TRBJ1-6	many	CATSERQGQSSYNSPLHF	TGTGCCACCAGCGAACGACAGGGGCAGAGCTCCTATAATTCACCCCTCCACTTT
-	TRBV5-6	TRBJ2-7	few	CASQNLWGLSSYEQCF	TGTGCCAGCCAAAATTTGTGGGGCCTATCGTCCTACGAGCAGTGCTTC
TRBD1	TRBV11-2	TRBJ1-3	-	CASSLVQGVSGNTIYF	TGTGCCAGCAGCTTAGTCCAGGGGGTATCTGGAAACACCATATATTTT
TRBD2	TRBV5-8	TRBJ2-1	many	CASSLAVWTSLNEQFF	TGTGCCAGCAGCTTGGCCGTTTGGACTAGCTTAAATGAGCAGTTCTTC
TRBD1	TRBV4-3	TRBJ1-1	many	CASSQDIRGSTEAFF	TGCGCCAGCAGCCAAGACATCAGGGGGTCCACTGAAGCTTTCTTT
-	TRBV6-6	TRBJ1-1	many	CASRRIQGLPTEAFF	TGTGCCAGCAGGCGCATACAGGGATTACCCACTGAAGCTTTCTTT
TRBD1	TRBV7-9	TRBJ1-5	many	CASSPYRGTGYNQPQHF	TGTGCCAGCAGCCCCTACCGGGGGACAGGGTACAATCAGCCCCAGCATTTT
-	TRBV7-6	TRBJ1-1	many	CASSRGNSEAFF	TGTGCCAGCAGCCGGGGGAATTCTGAAGCTTTCTTT
-	TRBV5-1	TRBJ1-1	many	CASRLWSGDTEAFF	TGCGCCAGCAGACTATGGTCGGGGGACACTGAAGCTTTCTTT
-	TRBV27	TRBJ2-7	many	CASSPSGTRYLEQYF	TGTGCCAGCAGTCCATCCGGGACACGGTATCTCGAGCAGTACTTC
TRBD2	TRBV5-6	TRBJ2-3	many	CASSLSGADTQYF	TGTGCCAGCAGCTTGAGCGGGGCAGATACGCAGTATTTT
TRBD2	TRBV7-7	TRBJ2-3	many	CASSLTIAGTRTDTQYF	TGTGCTAGCAGCCTCACTATAGCGGGAACGCGAACAGATACGCAGTATTTT
-	TRBV6-5	TRBJ1-5	many	CASSRDSNQPQHF	TGTGCCAGCAGTCGCGATAGCAATCAGCCCCAGCATTTT
TRBD1	TRBV5-4	TRBJ1-2	many	CASSTGQVPYGYTF	TGTGCCAGCAGCACGGGACAGGTTCCGTATGGCTACACCTTC
TRBD1	TRBV6-1	TRBJ1-2	many	CASSAHDYGTGPNYGYTF	TGTGCCAGCAGTGCACACGATTATGGGACAGGCCCTAACTATGGCTACACCTTC
-	TRBV11-3	TRBJ2-7	few	CASSLGGVPGNEQYF	TGTGCCAGCAGCTTAGGGGGAGTTCCGGGAAACGAGCAGTACTTC
-	TRBV10-3	TRBJ2-7	many	CAISEQGYEQYF	TGTGCCATCAGTGAACAGGGTTACGAGCAGTACTTC
TRBD1	TRBV10-3	TRBJ1-2	many	CAISYTSGTGIANYGYTF	TGTGCCATCAGTTACACGTCGGGGACAGGGATCGCCAACTATGGCTACACCTTC
-	TRBV6-4	TRBJ2-5	many	CASSDVGQISETQYF	TGTGCCAGCAGTGACGTCGGACAAATATCAGAGACCCAGTACTTC
TRBD1	TRBV6-1	TRBJ2-7	few	CASSAGTGRYEQYF	TGTGCCAGCAGTGCCGGGACAGGGCGCTACGAGCAGTACTTC
-	TRBV7-9	TRBJ2-1	many	CASTAAKTGNYIPNEQFF	TGTGCCAGCACCGCAGCCAAAACCGGGAATTACATACCCAATGAGCAGTTCTTC
TRBD2	TRBV29-1	TRBJ2-1	many	CSVDLGGREQFF	TGCAGCGTTGATTTGGGGGGGAGAGAGCAGTTCTTC
-	TRBV6-1	TRBJ2-5	many	CASRGQLRIVQYF	TGTGCCAGCCGAGGACAGCTAAGAATAGTCCAGTACTTC
-	TRBV6-5	TRBJ1-1	many	CASSYPGGGGTEAFF	TGTGCCAGCAGTTACCCCGGTGGGGGGGGGACTGAAGCTTTCTTT
-	TRBV6-5	TRBJ2-7	many	CASSNSGLPYEQYF	TGTGCCAGCAGTAACAGCGGACTGCCCTACGAGCAGTACTTC
TRBD2	TRBV7-2	TRBJ2-1	many	CASSETSGRDPYNEQFF	TGTGCCAGCAGCGAGACTAGCGGGAGGGACCCCTACAATGAGCAGTTCTTC
-	TRBV11-2	TRBJ2-7	few	CASSRGSYEQYF	TGTGCCAGCAGCAGAGGGTCCTACGAGCAGTACTTC